The rows below give T cell receptor beta chains drawn from one sample of a study of T-cell reconstitution after alpha-beta-depleted transplantation in children. TCRdb analysed the PCR reads with MiXCR anew, one entry per CDR3 protein. The sample includes around 130,000 distinct CDR3 sequences, roughly 9.7% seen only once; the top ten take nearly 25%. This material consisted of PBMCs, mostly from graft donor cells, taken 180 days after TCRalphabeta/CD19-depleted stem cell transplant. Source of these receptors: a girl under three years old who had a stem cell transplant for combined immunodeficiency, so the T cells may come from the graft donor. CDR3s include the opening cysteine and the closing phenylalanine or tryptophan. A D gene is named only where the DNA matches it firmly.

TRBD1	TRBV5-1	TRBJ2-3	CASSLGDRYTDTQYF
TRBD2	TRBV4-3	TRBJ2-2	CASSQRLGLAGAGELFF
-	TRBV7-2	TRBJ2-5	CASSYAPGSQETQYF
-	TRBV27	TRBJ2-5	CASSLYPNGPQETQYF
TRBD2	TRBV6-5	TRBJ2-1	CASSYSGALAGYNEQFF
-	TRBV7-2	TRBJ2-7	CASSLGFGLGSSYEQYF
TRBD1	TRBV20-1	TRBJ1-1	CSARYRDRNTEAFF
-	TRBV20-1	TRBJ2-7	CSFTRVAYEQYF
TRBD1	TRBV7-2	TRBJ2-7	CASSLLQGLEQYF
-	TRBV4-2	TRBJ2-3	CASSQPLLATDTQYF
-	TRBV27	TRBJ2-7	CASSSRRDSYEQYF
TRBD2	TRBV20-1	TRBJ2-3	CSARDQGLALTDTQYF
-	TRBV29-1	TRBJ2-7	CSVGLNNEQYF
-	TRBV10-3	TRBJ2-7	CAISPGGASYEQYF
TRBD2	TRBV4-2	TRBJ2-5	CASSQGGTTIVETQYF
-	TRBV14	TRBJ2-1	CASSFGVSSYNEQFF